The 21 T cell receptor beta chains given below trace back to one sample, sequenced in a study of tissue T cells after allogeneic stem cell transplantation. Assay used: immunoSEQ multiplex PCR; TCRdb lists only in-frame clones, some missing. This sample has 6,500 to 8,000 clones; roughly half occur once, and the top ten carry around 5.4%. Time point in this sample: mouse harvest day 7 after allogeneic transplant. Mouse grafts combined 10^7 T-cell-depleted bone marrow cells with 10^6 splenic CD5+ T cells. The specimen sequenced was gut tissue. These receptors originate from a female BALB/c mouse given C57BL/6 T cells with graft-versus-host disease after an allogeneic hematopoietic cell transplant.

A word on this clone: Mouse gene names and germline throughout. The CDR3 extends 1 residue past the end of the read, so its final part is completed from the germline J gene. This chain links TRBV26 with TRBJ1-4, with TRBD1 matching over 8 bases. The CDR3 has 14 residues. Trimming removed 6 bases from V and 7 bases from J; junction bases left unmatched: 7. The V gene's germline CDR1 is KGHPV and CDR2 FQNQEV (reference sequence). The CDR3 bases that were read are TGTGCCAGCAGCCCCGGGACAGGTCCCGAAAGATTATTT. Protein: CASSPGTGPERLF. The full CDR3 protein is CASSPGTGPERLFF.

Concerning this clone: The genes and germline here are from mouse. This CDR3 is CASSSGVNERLFF. The DNA read from the CDR3 is TGTGCCAGCAGCTCGGGAGTCAACGAAAGATTATTT. The rearrangement links TRBV3 to TRBJ1-4; D unresolved. Sequencing ends 1 residue short of the CDR3 end; the germline J gene provides the rest. V was pared by 4 bases and J by 4 bases, with 7 bases between. Germline V gives CDR1 SNHLY, CDR2 FYNGKV (reference sequence). This CDR3 comprises 13 residues. The full variable domain, with the rest looked up from reference TRBV3 and TRBJ1-4, is GPKVLQIPSHQIIDMGQMVTLNCDPVSNHLYFYWYKQILGQQMEFLVNFYNGKVMEKSKLFKDQFSVERPDGSYFTLKIQPTALEDSAVYFCASSSGVNERLFFGHGTKLSVL.

With respect to this clone: Genes here carry mouse names. Read coverage stops 1 residue before the CDR3 terminus; the germline J gene supplies the remainder. The V call is TRBV4, the J call TRBJ2-1; 8 nucleotides match TRBD2. Germline V CDR1 and CDR2: LGHDT, YNNKQL (reference sequence). V lost 4 bases and J lost 1; bases outside the gene matches: 3. There are 15 residues in the CDR3. The CDR3 is CASSFWGANYAEQFF. The covered CDR3 bases are TGTGCCAGCAGCTTCTGGGGGGCGAACTATGCTGAGCAGTTC.

With regard to this clone: Genes here carry mouse names. The observed sequence ends 1 residue before the CDR3 terminus, with the missing tail filled in from the germline J gene. J is TRBJ2-1 and V is TRBV12-2, with TRBD2 as a possible D gene (6 bases). The CDR3 loop spans 13 amino acids. The V gene's germline CDR1 is SGHLS and CDR2 HYDKME. V lost 2 bases and J lost 3, with 7 bases in between. The CDR3: CASSPTGYAEQFF. The sequenced part of the CDR3 DNA is TGTGCCAGCTCTCCGACTGGCTATGCTGAGCAGTTC.

With respect to this clone: Gene names and germline refer to mouse. The DNA ends 1 residue before the CDR3 does, and the rest of the CDR3 is filled in from the germline J gene. The chain combines TRBV23 with TRBJ1-4; TRBD1, as called in the table, went unchecked against the DNA. The length of the CDR3 is 16 residues. Per germline, CDR1 KGHTA and CDR2 FQNQQP. CDR3 residues: CSSSQSIGGSNERLFF. The sequenced part of the CDR3 DNA is TGCTCCAGCAGTCAATCCATAGGGGGTTCCAACGAAAGATTATTT.

With respect to this clone: These gene names are mouse names. The CDR3 sequence is CASSLRTGVQDTQYF. CDR3 DNA (partial): TGTGCCAGCAGTCTTAGGACTGGGGTCCAAGACACCCAGTAC. This chain uses TRBV26 with TRBJ2-5, with 9 positions matching TRBD2. The CDR3 is cut off 1 residue early in the read; its end comes from the germline J gene. This CDR3 is 15 amino acids long. V dropped 3 bases and J dropped 2; count of bases not matched to a gene: 3. Germline-derived CDR1 and CDR2 are KGHPV and FQNQEV (reference sequence).

On this clone itself: Gene names refer to mouse genes. The CDR3 end falls 1 residue outside the read, so it is completed with the germline J gene. This chain connects TRBV2 to TRBJ2-7; D perhaps matches TRBD2 (6 bases). The CDR3 loop spans 16 amino acids. V was trimmed by 0 bases and J by 0 bases, leaving 12 bases between them. Germline CDR1 and CDR2: LGHNA and YSYQKL. The CDR3 sequence is CASSQDPGADSYEQYF. CDR3 bases read: TGTGCCAGCAGCCAAGACCCTGGGGCCGACTCCTATGAACAGTAC.

As to this clone: Gene names refer to mouse genes. Read data end 1 residue before the CDR3 end; the end is taken from the germline J gene. The chain links TRBV16 to TRBJ1-1, with a possible D match to TRBD1 (5 bases). V lost 4 bases and J 1 base, leaving 7 bases between the germline ends. The CDR3 loop spans 13 amino acids. CDR1 SGHSA and CDR2 FRNQAP come from the germline V gene. Incomplete CDR3 DNA: TGTGCAAGCAGCTCCCAGGGAAACACAGAAGTCTTC. Protein product: CASSSQGNTEVF. The whole CDR3 sequence reads CASSSQGNTEVFF.

On this clone itself: Mouse germline and gene names are used. The CDR3 end lies 1 residue beyond the end of the read and is filled in from the germline J gene. This rearrangement joins TRBV19 to TRBJ1-6, with D unclear. TRBJ1-6 is marked as an open reading frame, function uncertain. Germline V lookup: CDR1 FNHDT, CDR2 SITEND (reference sequence). Trimming left V 2 bases short and J 5 bases short, with 2 bases between. The CDR3 is 12 amino acids. The CDR3 here is CASSINNSPLYF. The CDR3 DNA, read in part, is TGTGCCAGCAGTATCAATAATTCGCCCCTCTAC.

Comments on this clone: The gene names here belong to mouse. CDR3 bases read: TGTGCCAGCAGTGGGGGGGGGCTTGGCCAAGACACCCAGTAC. Translated, it gives CASSGGGLGQDTQY. The full CDR3 reads CASSGGGLGQDTQYF. The chain combines TRBV13-1 with TRBJ2-5; 8 bases are a match to TRBD2. The read terminates 1 residue before the CDR3 end, so the remaining end is supplied by the germline J gene. Per the germline V gene, CDR1 is NSHNY and CDR2 is SYGAGN. The CDR3 sequence is 15 residues long. After removal of 3 bases from V and 2 bases from J, the junction contained 5 bases not matched to a gene.

Points on this clone: The genes are named according to mouse. The read falls 1 residue short of the CDR3 end, and the missing part is taken from the germline J gene. This chain uses TRBV24 with TRBJ2-7, with D perhaps TRBD1 (5 bases). The CDR3 length is 13 residues. Trimming removed 1 base from V and 7 bases from J, with 11 bases in between. CDR1 is KGHTA, CDR2 FRNEEI, per germline. The CDR3 is CASSLFSGWEQYF. CDR3 bases read: TGTGCCAGCAGTCTGTTCTCAGGGTGGGAACAGTAC.

In the case of this clone: Any gene name here is a mouse gene name. The read halts 1 residue ahead of the CDR3 end, with the missing end drawn from the germline J gene. The V call is TRBV4, the J call TRBJ2-3, with D possibly matching TRBD1 (6 bases). The V and J ends lost 5 bases and 6 bases respectively, with 12 bases between them. Germline V gene data show CDR1 as LGHDT and CDR2 as YNNKQL (reference sequence). CDR3 length: 13 amino acids. CDR3 loop: CASSLLRGETLYF. Incomplete CDR3 DNA: TGTGCCAGCAGCCTACTCAGGGGCGAAACGCTGTAT.

Note on this clone: All gene names here are mouse names. The part of the CDR3 DNA that was read is TGCTCCAGCAGTCAATCGAGGGGGCGCAGGGACACCCAGTAC. Protein product: CSSSQSRGRRDTQY. The CDR3 in its entirety is CSSSQSRGRRDTQYF. The J gene is TRBJ2-5, the V gene TRBV23; the table's D call, TRBD1, was not checked against the DNA. The read halts 1 residue ahead of the CDR3 end, with the missing end drawn from the germline J gene. CDR1 is KGHTA, CDR2 FQNQQP, per germline. This CDR3 contains 15 residues.

This clone appeared a single time. Gene names are mouse gene names. The observed sequence ends 1 residue before the CDR3 terminus, with the missing tail filled in from the germline J gene. The chain recombines TRBV26 with TRBJ2-1, with 9 nucleotides matching TRBD1. The germline V gene has CDR1 KGHPV and CDR2 FQNQEV (reference sequence). V was clipped by 3 bases and J by 7 bases; unmatched bases: 7. The CDR3 runs to 15 residues. The CDR3 reads CASSLQQGARAEQFF. The part of the CDR3 DNA that was read is TGTGCCAGCAGTCTCCAACAGGGGGCGCGAGCTGAGCAGTTC.

Of note for this clone: Gene names and germline refer to mouse. CDR3 DNA (partial): TGCTCCAGCAGTCAATCATCGGCAGGGGGAAGCTCCTATGAACAGTAC. Protein: CSSSQSSAGGSSYEQY. The entire CDR3 is CSSSQSSAGGSSYEQYF. V usage is TRBV23 and J usage is TRBJ2-7; the table names TRBD1, a call not compared with the DNA. The CDR3 goes on 1 residue after the read ends, and that part is filled in from the germline J gene. There are 17 residues in the CDR3. CDR1 KGHTA and CDR2 FQNQQP come from the germline V gene.

This clone has more than one count but fewer than ten. Genes and germline come from the mouse. The part of the CDR3 DNA that was read is TGTGCCTGGAACAGGGTTGCTGAGCAGTTC. This translates into CAWNRVAEQF. The CDR3 in full is CAWNRVAEQFF. This chain links TRBV31 with TRBJ2-1, with a possible D match to TRBD1 (6 bases). The read stops 1 residue short of the end of the CDR3; the missing end is completed from the germline J gene. CDR1 is GKSSPN and CDR2 is SITVG in the germline V gene. Trimming stripped 4 bases from V and 6 bases from J, with 7 bases between. The CDR3 contains 11 residues.

This clone is judged medium-sized. Gene names denote mouse genes. The DNA ends 1 residue before the CDR3 does, and the rest of the CDR3 is filled in from the germline J gene. The chain is built from TRBV14 and TRBJ2-7, with 11 bases that match TRBD2. Unmatched junction bases numbered 5, after V lost 5 bases and J lost 7 bases. The CDR3 is 13 amino acids. From germline, CDR1 is SGHDT and CDR2 FRDEAV. The CDR3 bases that were read are TGTGCCAGCAGCACTGGGGGGGCGCGGGAACAGTAC. Protein: CASSTGGAREQY. The whole CDR3 sequence reads CASSTGGAREQYF.

This clone occurred a few times. These gene names are mouse names. CDR3 DNA, as far as it was read: TGTGCCAGCAGTCACGGGTATAACAACCAGGCTCCGCTT. It translates to CASSHGYNNQAPL. The complete CDR3 sequence is CASSHGYNNQAPLF. The chain uses TRBV15 and TRBJ1-5; D is unresolved. The CDR3 extends 1 residue past the end of the read, so its final part is completed from the germline J gene. Per germline, CDR1 SGHND and CDR2 FRSKSL. This CDR3 has 14 residues. The germline V and J ends were trimmed by 5 bases and 0 bases, with 8 bases remaining between them.

Concerning this clone: All gene names here are mouse names. The read ends 1 residue before the CDR3 terminus; that terminus is restored from the germline J gene. The chain links TRBV26 to TRBJ2-7; weak D call: TRBD1 (5 bases). CDR1 and CDR2 (germline): KGHPV, FQNQEV (reference sequence). The CDR3 loop spans 12 amino acids. V lost 5 bases and J 1 base, leaving 6 bases between the germline ends. The DNA read from the CDR3 is TGTGCCAGCAGTGGACAATCCTATGAACAGTAC. As protein: CASSGQSYEQY. The full CDR3 reads CASSGQSYEQYF.

A note on this clone: Mouse gene names and germline throughout. The sequence runs out 1 residue before the end of the CDR3; the remainder is reconstructed from the germline J gene. The V gene is TRBV26, the J gene TRBJ2-7, with 7 bases fitting TRBD1. CDR1 and CDR2 (germline): KGHPV, FQNQEV (reference sequence). The CDR3 is made up of 12 amino acids. The junction had 1 base not matched to a gene; V was cut back by 4 bases and J by 4 bases. The CDR3 bases that were read are TGTGCCAGCAGTCAGACAGGGTATGAACAGTAC. Protein: CASSQTGYEQY. The entire CDR3 sequence reads CASSQTGYEQYF.

This clone was detected only a few times. Genes and germline come from the mouse. The read terminates 1 residue ahead of where the CDR3 ends, so the germline J gene completes it. The V and J genes are TRBV26 and TRBJ1-2; tentative D call: TRBD1 (5 bases). The CDR3 spans 12 residues. Germline CDR1 KGHPV, CDR2 FQNQEV (reference sequence). V was clipped by 4 bases and J by 3 bases, with 6 bases between them. The sequenced CDR3 bases are TGTGCCAGCAGTCAGGGGTACTCCGACTACACC. It is translated as CASSQGYSDYT. In full, the CDR3 reads CASSQGYSDYTF.